This record concerns one TCR beta chain sequence. The data belong to a study of blood T cell repertoires in COVID-19. Per the authors' pipeline: Reference gene primer amplification gave nucleated cell count estimates. The method was immunoSEQ multiplex PCR; TCRdb's version includes in-frame clones alone and lacks a portion of them. Clonal size and the V and J genes are those of that table, whereas D and trimming came from the DNA. Of about 220,000 clones in the sample, approximately 88% were seen once. V trimming: 9 bases; J trimming: 4 bases; junction bases outside the gene matches: 13. Looked up from germline, CDR1 is LNHDA and CDR2 is SQIVND (reference sequence). This CDR3 region has 15 residues.

The chain couples TRBV19 to TRBJ2-7; 9 nucleotides agree with TRBD1. The sequenced sample was PBMCs or T cells enriched from blood (not recorded which). The clonotype comes from a woman between 40 and 55 years old with acute COVID-19. CDR3 amino acids: CASSASGTGTYEQYF. The CDR3 bases are TGTGCCAGCAGTGCCTCGGGGACAGGGACGTACGAGCAGTACTTC.